This TCR beta chain was profiled in a study of blood T cell repertoires in COVID-19 (dated by TCRdb to 2018 to 2021). Notes on the research overall: Samples from collaborators originated in the United States, Italy and Spain and spanned both the acute and convalescent phases of COVID-19. The prospective study material was composed of cDNA or gDNA derived from T cells, B-cell-depleted T cells, or PBMCs. Subjects who had been exposed to COVID-19, were actively infected with it, or had recovered from it provided the deeply sampled blood TCRbeta repertoires that made up the dataset. A freely available public database, intended as a resource for researchers studying the immune response to SARS-CoV-2, is where the repertoires were released. Samples came from the ongoing ImmuneRACE study (first 160 participants) plus 1,254 subjects from 6 global collaborators. Nearly every sample came with metadata listing a de-identified subject ID, COVID-19 status, age in years and sex. Where available, HLA class I and class II types were taken from metadata supplied by the sample provider and were not determined by assay-based typing. Study-wide conclusions, independent of this receptor: The quantity of clinical and demographic metadata differed by source and by participant and was supplied without curation.

Including cysteine and phenylalanine, the CDR3 has 13 amino acids. Only the CDR3 DNA stays, 39 bases, in frame from base 1. The germline V gene supplies CDR1 SQVTM and CDR2 ANQGSEA. V ends up 6 bases short and J 2 bases short, with an unmatched junction base count of 6. Remarks on this clone: Its target antigen remains unknown. No qualities accompany the bases; no much larger clone lies one base away.

Collaborating institutions collected whole blood in K2EDTA tubes following their own protocols. For TCRbeta analysis, collaborators shipped samples in one of three forms: frozen whole blood, isolated PBMCs, or DNA extracted from either of those sample types. The immunoSEQ Assay, a bias-controlled multiplex PCR, was used to amplify TCRbeta CDR3 regions from genomic DNA. The source study handled its data this way. The number of nucleated cells in each sample was estimated by amplification of reference gene primers within the assay. To quantify the absolute abundance of each unique TCRbeta CDR3 rearrangement, sequence reads were collapsed and filtered. For each sample, productive Simpson clonality was calculated as the square root of Simpson's diversity index across productive rearrangements. Not all clones reach the TCRdb copy of this immuneACCESS table, which keeps in-frame sequences only. Checked studies attribute under half of the gap to unresolved V genes and leave the rest unexplained. That table gives V, J and clone size, and the DNA gave D and trimming. Counted in this sample were about 160,000 clones; roughly nine tenths of them appeared once. The ten largest clones add up to approximately 4% of the sample.

This sequence originates from a woman between 65 and 79 years old with acute or convalescent COVID-19. Sequencing input: peripheral blood. This chain is built from TRBV29-1 and TRBJ1-1; a stretch of 7 junction bases matches TRBD1. This receptor has the CDR3 CSVLDRRNTEAFF. The DNA sequence follows: TGCAGCGTACTGGACAGGAGAAACACTGAAGCTTTCTTT.